The 10 T cell receptor beta chains given below trace back to one sample, sequenced in a study of blood T cell repertoires in COVID-19. Sequencing used immunoSEQ multiplex PCR; TCRdb keeps in-frame clones, though not all of them. Counted here are about 12,000 clones, about 71% occurring once; the ten biggest clones make up over 6%. The sample comprised peripheral blood. The receptors derive from a man aged 55 to 69 with COVID-19, enrolled during active disease.

This clone appeared once. Written as DNA, the CDR3 is TGTGCCAGCAGTTTACAGCGGGCGGGCGCCGGGGAGCTGTTTTTT. Its protein product is CASSLQRAGAGELFF. The rearrangement uses TRBV28 and TRBJ2-2, with D tentatively TRBD2 (6 bases). Deletions cut 2 bases from V and 6 bases from J, with 13 bases between. Germline CDR1 and CDR2: MDHEN and SYDVKM. CDR3 length: 15 amino acids.

The rearrangement joins TRBV14 to TRBJ2-5; 9 bases agree with TRBD1. The CDR3 extends over 13 amino acids. The germline V gene encodes CDR1 SGHDN and CDR2 FVKESK. V dropped 7 bases and J dropped 4; count of bases not matched to a gene: 4. The CDR3 sequence is CASNRGPAETQYF. The CDR3, as DNA: TGTGCCAGCAACAGGGGGCCTGCAGAGACCCAGTACTTC. Filled out from reference TRBV14 and TRBJ2-5, the complete variable domain reads EAGVTQFPSHSVIEKGQTVTLRCDPISGHDNLYWYRRVMGKEIKFLLHFVKESKQDESGMPNNRFLAERTGGTYSTLKVQPAELEDSGVYFCASNRGPAETQYFGPGTRLLVL.

The rearrangement links TRBV11-3 to TRBJ2-5; 12 positions match TRBD2. V lost 2 bases to trimming and J lost 5 bases; unmatched junction nucleotides: 6. This CDR3 is 16 amino acids long. Germline V gene lookup returns CDR1 SGHNT and CDR2 YENEEA. CDR3 sequence reads: CASSLLAGGPVETQYF. CDR3 sequence (DNA): TGTGCCAGCAGCTTACTAGCGGGAGGGCCTGTGGAGACCCAGTACTTC.

The J gene is TRBJ2-3, the V gene TRBV5-6; weak D call: TRBD1 (6 bases). The germline gives CDR1 SGHDT, CDR2 YYEEEE. Trimming cost V 0 bases and J 2 bases, with 13 bases left between them. The CDR3 runs to 16 residues. The CDR3 spells CASSLGADRTTDTQYF. The CDR3 nucleotides read TGTGCCAGCAGCTTGGGGGCGGACAGAACCACAGATACGCAGTATTTT.

The V call is TRBV7-3, the J call TRBJ2-6; TRBD1 matches at 9 bases. In germline, CDR1 is SGHTA, CDR2 FQGTGA. V shed 6 bases, J shed 2 bases, and the junction held 8 bases outside the gene matches. CDR3 length equals 17 residues. CDR3 sequence: CASRPGQGLAGANVLTF. Here the CDR3 DNA reads TGTGCCAGCAGGCCGGGACAGGGCTTGGCTGGGGCCAACGTCCTGACTTTC. Based on the CDR3 plus reference TRBV7-3 and TRBJ2-6, the full variable domain is GAGVSQTPSNKVTEKGKYVELRCDPISGHTALYWYRQSLGQGPEFLIYFQGTGAADDSGLPNDRFFAVRPEGSVSTLKIQRTERGDSAVYLCASRPGQGLAGANVLTFGAGSRLTVL.

This rearrangement joins TRBV5-1 to TRBJ2-2, with TRBD2 matching 9 bases. V was pared by 2 bases and J by 8 bases, with 10 bases of the junction left unmatched. CDR1 is SGHRS, CDR2 YFSETQ, per germline. This CDR3 has 16 residues. In nucleotides, the CDR3 is TGCGCCAGCAGCTTTTTAGCGGGAGTGGCCGGGGGGGAGCTGTTTTTT. Translating it yields CASSFLAGVAGGELFF.

The CDR3 DNA reads as TGTGCCACCAGCAGAGATCGGGGGGATCAGCCCCAGCATTTT. This encodes CATSRDRGDQPQHF. The genes are TRBV15 and TRBJ1-5; D is perhaps TRBD1 (5 bases). The germline V gene encodes CDR1 LNHNV and CDR2 YYDKDF (reference sequence). The germline V and J ends were trimmed by 0 bases and 5 bases, with 8 bases remaining between them. The CDR3 sequence is 14 residues long.

V gene TRBV14 combines with J gene TRBJ1-4; 8 bases are a match to TRBD1. With V trimmed by 4 bases and J by 6 bases, 7 bases remained unmatched. Germline lookup yields CDR1 SGHDN and CDR2 FVKESK. This CDR3 spans 15 amino acids. DNA for the CDR3: TGTGCCAGCAGCCGCTTTACAGGGGGTGATGAAAAACTGTTTTTT. This encodes CASSRFTGGDEKLFF.

The genes are TRBV30 and TRBJ2-5; TRBD2 matches at 7 bases. The CDR3 has 13 amino acids. Trimming took 3 bases from V and 4 from J; bases not matched to a gene: 5. Per the germline V gene, CDR1 is GTSNPN and CDR2 is SVGIG (reference sequence). CDR3 coding DNA: TGTGCCTGGAGCGGACTAGATCGAGAGACCCAGTACTTC. The encoded protein is CAWSGLDRETQYF.

V gene TRBV7-9 combines with J gene TRBJ1-6; possible D gene TRBD1, 5 bases. The CDR3 loop spans 14 amino acids. The germline gives CDR1 SEHNR, CDR2 FQNEAQ (reference sequence). V was cut by 5 bases and J by 9 bases, with 14 bases left in between. The CDR3 DNA is TGTGCCAGCAGCGGGGGGGTCTGGAGTTCACCCCTCCACTTT. Translating gives CASSGGVWSSPLHF.